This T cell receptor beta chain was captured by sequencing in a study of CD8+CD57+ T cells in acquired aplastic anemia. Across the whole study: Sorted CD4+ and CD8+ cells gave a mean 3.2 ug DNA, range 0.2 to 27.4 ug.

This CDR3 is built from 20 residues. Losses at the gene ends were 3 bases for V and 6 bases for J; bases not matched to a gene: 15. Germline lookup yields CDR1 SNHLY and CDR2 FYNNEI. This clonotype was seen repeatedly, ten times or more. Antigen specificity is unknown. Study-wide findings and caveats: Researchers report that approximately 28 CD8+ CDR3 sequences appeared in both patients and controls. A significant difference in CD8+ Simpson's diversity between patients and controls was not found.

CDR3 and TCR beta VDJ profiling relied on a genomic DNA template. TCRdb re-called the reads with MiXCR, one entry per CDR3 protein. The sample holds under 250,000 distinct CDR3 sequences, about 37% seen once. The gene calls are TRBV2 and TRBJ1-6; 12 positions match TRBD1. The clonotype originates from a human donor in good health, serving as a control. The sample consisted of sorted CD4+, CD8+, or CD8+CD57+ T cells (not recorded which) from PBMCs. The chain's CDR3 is CASSDFAVLGQGAGNSPLHF. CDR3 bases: TGTGCCAGCAGTGATTTCGCTGTTCTGGGACAGGGGGCCGGTAATTCACCCCTCCACTTT.